The 31 T cell receptor beta chains below come from one sample, sequenced in a study of blood T cell repertoires in COVID-19. The data were produced by immunoSEQ multiplex PCR, yet TCRdb's version contains in-frame clones alone and is incomplete. There are about 160,000 clones in the sample; roughly 90% occur only once, and roughly 2.8% lies in the top ten. The sample was peripheral blood. These TCRs come from a man in his sixties with acute or convalescent COVID-19.

Here the CDR3 reads CATTTPGNTIYF. In nucleotides, the CDR3 is TGTGCCACCACAACCCCAGGAAACACCATATATTTT. This chain connects TRBV19 to TRBJ1-3; unclear D gene. The CDR3 has 12 residues. Trimming took 10 bases from V and 4 from J, leaving 11 bases between them. Germline CDR1 LNHDA, CDR2 SQIVND (reference sequence).

The chain combines TRBV7-8 with TRBJ1-1; possibly TRBD1 for D (6 bases). The germline V gene has CDR1 SGHVS and CDR2 FQNEAQ. The CDR3 has 14 amino acids. With 8 bases removed from V and 5 bases from J, the gap between germline ends came to 18 bases. This CDR3 reads CASREGGRGTEAFF. The CDR3 region has the DNA TGTGCCAGCCGAGAGGGGGGGCGGGGTACTGAAGCTTTCTTT.

The J gene is TRBJ2-3, the V gene TRBV3-1 (or the pseudogene TRBV3-2), with unresolved D. Trimming cost V 1 base and J 5 bases, with 7 bases left between them. There are 13 residues in the CDR3. Germline assignment: CDR1 LGHDT and CDR2 YNNKEL (reference sequence). Here the CDR3 reads CASSQGYGDTQYF. For the CDR3, the DNA is TGTGCCAGCAGCCAAGGGTACGGAGATACGCAGTATTTT.

V usage is TRBV5-1 and J usage is TRBJ1-1, with 7 bases aligning to TRBD1. This CDR3 is built from 16 residues. Unmatched junction bases numbered 6, after V lost 0 bases and J lost 1 base. Germline loops: CDR1 SGHRS, CDR2 YFSETQ. DNA of the CDR3: TGCGCCAGCAGCTTGGGCAAGGGGGCGGAGAACACTGAAGCTTTCTTT. Protein product: CASSLGKGAENTEAFF.

This clone was picked up a small number of times. The chain couples TRBV7-2 to TRBJ1-6; perhaps TRBD1 as D (5 bases). Germline-derived CDR1 and CDR2 are SGHTA and FQGNSA. The CDR3 length is 16 residues. V was cut by 7 bases and J by 3 bases, with 16 bases left in between. CDR3 DNA sequence: TGTGCCAGCACCTATGACAGCTACATCTATAATTCACCCCTCCACTTT. It is translated as CASTYDSYIYNSPLHF.

The V and J genes are TRBV4-3 and TRBJ1-6, with 10 bases aligning to TRBD1. The CDR3 length is 14 residues. Germline CDR1 reads LGHNA; CDR2 reads YSLEER. With 4 bases clipped from V and 7 bases from J, the junction kept 1 base outside the gene matches. CDR3 protein: CASSPDRGNSPLHF. The CDR3 region has the DNA TGCGCCAGCAGCCCGGACAGGGGGAATTCACCCCTCCACTTT.

The rearrangement links TRBV12-3 or TRBV12-4 to TRBJ2-7; no firm D call. CDR3 length: 11 residues. Trimming pared 3 bases from V and 4 bases from J, leaving 4 bases between. The CDR3 sequence is CASSFRYEQYF. Written as DNA, the CDR3 is TGTGCCAGCAGTTTTCGGTACGAGCAGTACTTC.

The chain couples TRBV6-6 to TRBJ1-1; 7 bases fit TRBD1. V shed 5 bases and J 5 bases; nucleotides not matched to a gene: 17. The CDR3 is made up of 17 amino acids. The germline gives CDR1 MNHNY, CDR2 SVGAGI (reference sequence). This chain's CDR3 is CASSPGTVGPVGTEAFF. Here the CDR3 DNA reads TGTGCCAGCAGTCCCGGGACAGTTGGCCCGGTAGGTACTGAAGCTTTCTTT.

The chain uses TRBV13 and TRBJ1-2; the match to TRBD1 covers 9 bases. The germline V gene encodes CDR1 PRHDT and CDR2 FYEKMQ (reference sequence). There are 15 residues in the CDR3. V dropped 3 bases and J dropped 6; count of bases not matched to a gene: 8. CDR3 in amino acids: CASSFNRGLIHGYTF. CDR3 DNA sequence: TGTGCCAGCAGCTTTAACAGGGGGCTCATCCATGGCTACACCTTC.

This clone has just one count. V gene TRBV6-5 combines with J gene TRBJ1-3, with 8 bases identical to TRBD1. Germline V gene data show CDR1 as MNHEY and CDR2 as SVGAGI. With 6 bases clipped from V and 4 bases from J, the junction kept 8 bases outside the gene matches. CDR3 size: 15 residues. This CDR3 is CASRLDRDFGNTIYF. The CDR3 DNA sequence: TGTGCCAGCAGATTGGACAGGGATTTCGGAAACACCATATATTTT.

V usage is TRBV7-2 and J usage is TRBJ2-7; 8 positions agree with TRBD2. V lost 1 base and J lost 2; bases outside the gene matches: 4. The CDR3 is 15 residues long. Germline CDR1 reads SGHTA; CDR2 reads FQGNSA. CDR3 nucleotides: TGTGCCAGCAGCTTAGTAGCGGGGCGAACCTACGAGCAGTACTTC. It codes for CASSLVAGRTYEQYF.

The chain employs TRBV21-1 and TRBJ1-1; the table assigns TRBD1, which was not confirmed against the DNA. TRBV21-1 is listed as a pseudogene. The CDR3 spans 12 residues. CDR3: CASSRRGTEAFF. The CDR3 bases are TGTGCCAGCAGCCGCAGGGGAACTGAAGCTTTCTTT.

The gene calls are TRBV2 and TRBJ2-6; D may be TRBD1 (5 bases). CDR3 length equals 15 residues. The V end lost 6 bases, the J end lost 1 base, and 10 bases lay between the germline ends. The germline CDR1 and CDR2 sequences are SNHLY and FYNNEI. The CDR3 DNA reads TGTGCCAGCAGATCTAGGGGATCTGGGGCCAACGTCCTGACTTTC. Translated: CASRSRGSGANVLTF.

This chain uses TRBV4-2 with TRBJ2-4; no clear D gene. The CDR3 contains 16 residues. V was trimmed by 0 bases and J by 0 bases, leaving 9 bases between them. From germline, CDR1 is LGHNA and CDR2 YNFKEQ. CDR3 sequence: CASSQETQRAKNIQYF. The CDR3 DNA reads TGTGCCAGCAGCCAAGAGACACAACGAGCCAAAAACATTCAGTACTTC.

V gene TRBV7-8 combines with J gene TRBJ1-5; D is unresolved. CDR1 is SGHVS, CDR2 FQNEAQ, per germline. The CDR3 runs 16 residues. Trimming took 0 bases from V and 0 from J, leaving 9 bases between them. DNA for the CDR3: TGTGCCAGCAGCTTAGCGCCAGGCTATAGCAATCAGCCCCAGCATTTT. This translates into CASSLAPGYSNQPQHF. Full variable domain (outside the CDR3, taken from reference TRBV7-8 and TRBJ1-5): GAGVSQSPRYKVAKRGQDVALRCDPISGHVSLFWYQQALGQGPEFLTYFQNEAQLDKSGLPSDRFFAERPEGSVSTLKIQRTQQEDSAVYLCASSLAPGYSNQPQHFGDGTRLSIL.

This clone appeared a single time. The rearrangement links TRBV12-2 to TRBJ2-3; the table's D gene call, TRBD2, was not cross checked with the DNA. TRBV12-2 is labeled a pseudogene. The CDR3 is made up of 18 amino acids. CDR3 loop: CASRFRGRCRPTTDTQYF. The CDR3 DNA reads TGTGCAAGTCGCTTTCGTGGTCGTTGCCGCCCCACTACAGATACGCAGTATTTT.

The chain combines TRBV30 with TRBJ1-5; unclear D gene. The germline V gene has CDR1 GTSNPN and CDR2 SVGIG (reference sequence). The CDR3 loop spans 15 amino acids. The V gene lost 3 bases and the J gene lost 3 bases, with 15 bases spanning the gap. The CDR3 nucleotides read TGTGCCTGGAGCTCCGCGGGGTTTAACAATCAGCCCCAGCATTTT. Its protein is CAWSSAGFNNQPQHF.

The chain is built from TRBV18 and TRBJ1-2; D is ambiguous. The CDR3 consists of 16 residues. CDR1 is KGHSH and CDR2 is LQKENI in the germline V gene. V lost 3 bases and J lost 3, with 17 bases in between. The CDR3 region is CASSPAAPLTDYGYTF. The CDR3 bases are TGTGCCAGCTCACCTGCGGCGCCCTTGACGGACTATGGCTACACCTTC.

The chain carries TRBV11-2 and TRBJ2-7, with TRBD2 as a possible D gene (5 bases). V gave up 7 bases and J gave up 1 base, with 8 bases separating them. The germline CDR1 and CDR2 sequences are SGHAT and FQNNGV. CDR3 length equals 12 residues. The CDR3, as DNA: TGTGCCAGCACTTCGGGGTCCTACGAGCAGTACTTC. As protein: CASTSGSYEQYF.

The J gene is TRBJ2-1, the V gene TRBV7-7; TRBD2 agrees at 13 bases. J gave up 2 bases and V 2 bases, and 0 bases lay outside the gene matches. Germline CDR1 reads SSHAT; CDR2 reads FNYEAQ (reference sequence). CDR3 length equals 16 residues. The CDR3 reads CASSLTSGGAYNEQFF. In DNA, the CDR3 is TGTGCCAGCAGCTTAACTAGCGGGGGGGCCTACAATGAGCAGTTCTTC.

J is TRBJ2-5 and V is TRBV27; TRBD2 agrees at 8 bases. With 6 bases clipped from V and 4 bases from J, the junction kept 10 bases outside the gene matches. The V gene's germline CDR1 is MNHEY and CDR2 SMNVEV (reference sequence). The CDR3 has 15 residues. The CDR3: CASRPSGGMGETQYF. Written as DNA, the CDR3 is TGTGCCAGCAGGCCCAGCGGGGGAATGGGAGAGACCCAGTACTTC.

The J gene is TRBJ1-1, the V gene TRBV5-1; 8 bases match TRBD1. V dropped 8 bases and J dropped 3; count of bases not matched to a gene: 6. The CDR3 has 13 amino acids. CDR1 is SGHRS and CDR2 is YFSETQ in the germline V gene. CDR3 amino acids: CASQTGAYTEAFF. CDR3 coding DNA: TGCGCCAGTCAGACAGGGGCTTACACTGAAGCTTTCTTT.

This chain uses TRBV7-9 with TRBJ1-1; TRBD1 aligns across 11 bases. CDR3 length equals 14 residues. Germline loops: CDR1 SEHNR, CDR2 FQNEAQ (reference sequence). The junction had 1 base not matched to a gene; V was cut back by 3 bases and J by 4 bases. The CDR3 spells CASSFGTGGTEAFF. As DNA, the CDR3 is TGTGCCAGCAGCTTTGGGACAGGGGGCACTGAAGCTTTCTTT.

This clone is a singleton in its sample. This rearrangement joins TRBV19 to TRBJ2-1; TRBD2 matches at 7 bases. The CDR3 consists of 13 residues. Germline-derived CDR1 and CDR2 are LNHDA and SQIVND (reference sequence). The junction had 15 bases not matched to a gene; V was cut back by 8 bases and J by 14 bases. This CDR3 reads CASARGAGLEEFF. CDR3 DNA: TGTGCCAGTGCTCGGGGAGCGGGGTTGGAAGAGTTCTTC.

This clone was found once. The gene calls are TRBV6-6 and TRBJ1-5, with 7 bases matching TRBD1. The CDR3 contains 15 residues. The junction had 4 bases not matched to a gene; V was cut back by 2 bases and J by 3 bases. Germline V gene lookup returns CDR1 MNHNY and CDR2 SVGAGI (reference sequence). In DNA, the CDR3 is TGTGCCAGCAGTTACGGCGGACAGGTCAATCAGCCCCAGCATTTT. Translating it yields CASSYGGQVNQPQHF.

The rearrangement links TRBV12-5 to TRBJ1-2; D is undetermined. CDR1 and CDR2 from the germline V gene are LGHNT and FRNRAP. V was pared by 5 bases and J by 7 bases, with 14 bases between. The CDR3 is made up of 13 amino acids. The CDR3: CASGRYQAFGYTF. The CDR3 bases are TGTGCTAGTGGTAGATACCAGGCGTTTGGCTACACCTTC.

This clone appeared a single time. This chain joins TRBV5-1 and TRBJ1-6, with D uncertain. CDR1 is SGHRS, CDR2 YFSETQ, per germline. Trimming took 4 bases from V and 6 from J, leaving 8 bases between them. This CDR3 is built from 13 residues. Here the CDR3 reads CASSPVLNSPLHF. CDR3 nucleotides: TGCGCCAGCAGCCCTGTCCTTAATTCACCCCTCCACTTT.

The V and J genes are TRBV4-2 and TRBJ1-4; TRBD1 matches 8 bases. The CDR3 totals 18 residues. J gave up 5 bases and V 3 bases, and 14 bases lay outside the gene matches. Germline V gives CDR1 LGHNA, CDR2 YNFKEQ. The CDR3 region is CASSQYPSTGGTNEKLFF. CDR3 nucleotide sequence: TGTGCCAGCAGCCAGTATCCCAGCACAGGGGGTACGAATGAAAAACTGTTTTTT.

J is TRBJ2-3 and V is TRBV24-1, with no clear D. The CDR3 has 13 amino acids. In germline, CDR1 is KGHDR, CDR2 SFDVKD. V dropped 4 bases and J dropped 3 bases, with 7 bases sitting between them. The CDR3 coding sequence is TGTGCCACCAGTGAATACAGTACAGATACGCAGTATTTT. Amino acids: CATSEYSTDTQYF.

A word on this clone: A junction end diverges from the germline sequence, so it may reflect a read error. This sequence joins TRBV7-7 and TRBJ2-7; D possibly corresponds to TRBD1 (6 bases). The CDR3 is 13 amino acids. The germline V gene encodes CDR1 SSHAT and CDR2 FNYEAQ (reference sequence). The CDR3 sequence: CASSEDSSYEQYF. The DNA of the CDR3 is TGTGCTAGCAGCGAGGACAGTTCATACGAGCAGTACTTC.

The chain joins TRBV24-1 to TRBJ2-3; 8 bases map to TRBD2. After removal of 2 bases from V and 2 bases from J, the junction contained 5 bases not matched to a gene. The CDR3 is 16 residues long. CDR1 KGHDR and CDR2 SFDVKD come from the germline V gene. CDR3 loop: CATSDSVGGVTDTQYF. CDR3 nucleotides: TGTGCCACCAGTGATTCAGTCGGGGGGGTCACAGATACGCAGTATTTT.